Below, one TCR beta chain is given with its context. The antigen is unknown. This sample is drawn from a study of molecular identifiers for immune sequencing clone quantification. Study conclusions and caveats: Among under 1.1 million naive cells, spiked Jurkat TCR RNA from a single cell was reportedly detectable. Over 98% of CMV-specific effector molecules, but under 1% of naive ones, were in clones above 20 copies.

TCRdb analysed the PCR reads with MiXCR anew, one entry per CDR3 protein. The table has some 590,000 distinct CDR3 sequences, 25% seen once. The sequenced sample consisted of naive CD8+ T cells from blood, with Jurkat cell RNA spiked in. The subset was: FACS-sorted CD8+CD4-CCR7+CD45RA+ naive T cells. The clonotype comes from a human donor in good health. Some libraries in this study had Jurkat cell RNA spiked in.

CDR3 DNA: TGTGCCAGTAGTATCATTGGGGAAGTCAATTCACCCCTCCACTTT. As protein: CASSIIGEVNSPLHF. The chain is built from TRBV19 and TRBJ1-6; no clear D. This CDR3 has 15 residues. Trimming took 3 bases from V and 7 from J, leaving 13 bases between them. Germline assignment: CDR1 LNHDA and CDR2 SQIVND (reference sequence).